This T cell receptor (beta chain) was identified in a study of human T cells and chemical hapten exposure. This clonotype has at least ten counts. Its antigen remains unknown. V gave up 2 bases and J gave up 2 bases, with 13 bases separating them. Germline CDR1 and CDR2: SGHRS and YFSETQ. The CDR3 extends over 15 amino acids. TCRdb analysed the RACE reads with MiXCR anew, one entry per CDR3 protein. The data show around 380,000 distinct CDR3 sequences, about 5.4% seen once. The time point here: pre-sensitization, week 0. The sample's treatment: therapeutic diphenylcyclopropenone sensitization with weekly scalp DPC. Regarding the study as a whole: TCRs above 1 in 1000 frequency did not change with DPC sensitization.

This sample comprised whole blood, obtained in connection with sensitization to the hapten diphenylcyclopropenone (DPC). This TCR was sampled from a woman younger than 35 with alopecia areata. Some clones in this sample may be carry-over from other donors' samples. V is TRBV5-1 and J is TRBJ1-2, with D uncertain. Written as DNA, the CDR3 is TGCGCCAGCAGCTTTAGTCCTACCCGGAACTATGGCTACACCTTC. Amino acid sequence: CASSFSPTRNYGYTF.